The 14 T cell receptor beta chains listed next were all sequenced from one sample in a study of T-cell reconstitution after alpha-beta-depleted transplantation in children. Researchers prepared the TCRbeta library using unique molecular identifiers, the study reports. TCRdb ran MiXCR on the PCR reads and lists one entry per CDR3 protein. The sample lists just under 550,000 distinct CDR3 sequences; around 16% were seen once. This specimen was PBMCs from the stem cell graft donor, taken from the stem cell graft. The receptor set was obtained from a human donor who donated a stem cell graft to a child with acute lymphoblastic leukemia.

V usage is TRBV12-3 or TRBV12-4 and J usage is TRBJ2-3; 8 bases align to TRBD2. CDR3 length: 15 amino acids. V gave up 6 bases and J gave up 3 bases; unmatched junction bases: 8. The CDR3 region is CASSPFGGDTDTQYF. The CDR3, as DNA: TGTGCCAGCAGCCCGTTCGGGGGGGATACAGATACGCAGTATTTT.

This chain links TRBV20-1 with TRBJ2-5, with 9 bases matching TRBD2. The CDR3 extends over 15 amino acids. The junction had 8 bases not matched to a gene; V was cut back by 5 bases and J by 1 base. CDR1 DFQATT and CDR2 SNEGSKA come from the germline V gene (reference sequence). The CDR3 protein is CSAGEISGGQETQYF. The CDR3 DNA reads as TGCAGTGCTGGGGAGATTAGCGGGGGCCAAGAGACCCAGTACTTC.

This sequence joins TRBV7-9 and TRBJ2-2; perhaps D is TRBD1 or TRBD2 (5 bases each). Germline values: CDR1 SEHNR, CDR2 FQNEAQ (reference sequence). The CDR3 sequence is 16 residues long. V lost 11 bases and J 1 base, leaving 20 bases between the germline ends. CDR3 sequence reads: CAAQARGEGNTGELFF. CDR3 DNA: TGTGCCGCCCAGGCAAGGGGAGAAGGGAACACCGGGGAGCTGTTTTTT. Full variable domain (remainder filled in from reference TRBV7-9 and TRBJ2-2): DTGVSQNPRHKITKRGQNVTFRCDPISEHNRLYWYRQTLGQGPEFLTYFQNEAQLEKSRLLSDRFSAERPKGSFSTLEIQRTEQGDSAMYLCAAQARGEGNTGELFFGEGSRLTVL.

With respect to this clonotype: Compared with germline, one end of the junction differs, possibly owing to a read error. The J gene is TRBJ1-4, the V gene TRBV29-1, with D possibly being TRBD1 (6 bases). The CDR3 has 15 residues. The V gene's germline CDR1 is SQVTM and CDR2 ANQGSEA. CDR3 loop: CSVLALTQGVERLFF. The CDR3 DNA is TGCAGCGTACTAGCCCTGACACAGGGTGTGGAAAGACTGTTTTTT.

The rearrangement uses TRBV7-3 and TRBJ2-1; 7 bases are shared with TRBD1. CDR1 and CDR2 (germline): SGHTA, FQGTGA. The trim removed 3 bases at V and 5 bases at J, leaving 1 base unmatched. This CDR3 contains 13 residues. CDR3: CASSFQGDNEQFF. Written as DNA, the CDR3 is TGTGCCAGCAGCTTTCAGGGGGACAATGAGCAGTTCTTC.

The chain couples TRBV15 to TRBJ2-7; 8 bases agree with TRBD1. CDR3 length: 15 residues. The junction had 4 bases not matched to a gene; V was cut back by 1 base and J by 2 bases. Germline V CDR1 and CDR2: LNHNV, YYDKDF (reference sequence). The CDR3 region is CATSRGQGLPYEQYF. Here the CDR3 DNA reads TGTGCCACCAGCAGAGGACAGGGGCTCCCCTACGAGCAGTACTTC.

Comment on this clonotype: An end of the junction does not agree with germline; a read error may underlie this. The chain links TRBV20-1 to TRBJ1-2; possible D gene TRBD1, 6 bases. Per germline, CDR1 DFQATT and CDR2 SNEGSKA (reference sequence). The CDR3 sequence is 18 residues long. In DNA form, the CDR3 reads TGCTGTGCCGGCGGGTGGGAGGACAGCGACAGGAGGGACTATGGCTACACCTTC. Protein: CCAGGWEDSDRRDYGYTF.

This clonotype showed up many times. This CDR3 reads CASSSWWDRWLSNEQFF. The CDR3 DNA reads as TGCGCCAGCAGCTCTTGGTGGGACAGGTGGTTAAGCAATGAGCAGTTCTTC. V is TRBV5-1 and J is TRBJ2-1; 8 bases are a match to TRBD1. The CDR3 runs to 17 residues. Germline V lookup: CDR1 SGHRS, CDR2 YFSETQ. J lost 6 bases, V lost 3 bases, and 14 bases had no gene match. Supplemented by reference TRBV5-1 and TRBJ2-1, the full variable domain reads KAGVTQTPRYLIKTRGQQVTLSCSPISGHRSVSWYQQTPGQGLQFLFEYFSETQRNKGNFPGRFSGRQFSNSRSEMNVSTLELGDSALYLCASSSWWDRWLSNEQFFGPGTRLTVL.

This clonotype showed up just a few times. The chain combines TRBV6-1 with TRBJ1-1, with no clear D. Trimming pared 2 bases from V and 4 bases from J, leaving 14 bases between. Looked up from germline, CDR1 is MNHNS and CDR2 is SASEGT. There are 15 residues in the CDR3. Here the CDR3 DNA reads TGTGCCAGCAGTGAATTCGAAGCCAGCACCACTGAAGCTTTCTTT. Translated: CASSEFEASTTEAFF.

The chain is built from TRBV20-1 and TRBJ2-7, with 10 bases lining up with TRBD1. V dropped 0 bases and J dropped 3; count of bases not matched to a gene: 8. CDR1 is DFQATT and CDR2 is SNEGSKA in the germline V gene (reference sequence). This CDR3 comprises 16 residues. The chain's CDR3 is CSARDPRQGALYEQYF. Here the CDR3 DNA reads TGCAGTGCTAGAGACCCGCGACAGGGGGCCCTCTACGAGCAGTACTTC.

The J gene is TRBJ2-7, the V gene TRBV7-9, with D possibly TRBD2 on 7 matching bases. V gave up 4 bases and J gave up 3 bases, with 16 bases separating them. The CDR3 length is 15 residues. Per germline, CDR1 SEHNR and CDR2 FQNEAQ (reference sequence). As DNA, the CDR3 is TGTGCCAGCAGCTCCCAAGGGGGGGCTTACTACGAGCAGTACTTC. Translating it yields CASSSQGGAYYEQYF.

This chain connects TRBV7-9 to TRBJ2-7; 11 bases map to TRBD2. Germline loops: CDR1 SEHNR, CDR2 FQNEAQ (reference sequence). This CDR3 has 13 amino acids. The J segment lost 6 bases and the V segment lost 6 bases, leaving 4 bases of the junction unmatched. The CDR3 DNA follows: TGTGCCAGCAGATCCGGGACTAGCGGCGAGCAGTACTTC. It is translated as CASRSGTSGEQYF.

This rearrangement joins TRBV20-1 to TRBJ1-1; D call uncertain. The CDR3 sequence is 13 residues long. Trimming pared 6 bases from V and 0 bases from J, leaving 11 bases between. Germline CDR1 DFQATT, CDR2 SNEGSKA (reference sequence). CDR3: CSAGESLNTEAFF. The DNA for the CDR3 is TGCAGTGCCGGAGAATCCTTGAACACTGAAGCTTTCTTT.

The chain combines TRBV11-1 with TRBJ2-3, with 12 bases lining up with TRBD1. CDR1 SGHAT and CDR2 FQDESV come from the germline V gene (reference sequence). The CDR3 has 16 amino acids. With 4 bases clipped from V and 7 bases from J, the junction kept 9 bases outside the gene matches. CDR3 nucleotides: TGTGCCAGCAGCTCCCGGGACAGGGGGCCTCGAAATACGCAGTATTTT. Protein product: CASSSRDRGPRNTQYF.